The 6 T cell receptor beta chains presented below share a single source sample, sequenced in a study of shared clonotypes between healthy human individuals. The method was immunoSEQ multiplex PCR; TCRdb's version includes in-frame clones alone and lacks a portion of them. Of about 2.1 million clones in the sample, under 95% were seen once. Naivety among CD8 cells was defined by CD45RO negativity and positive CCR7 selection, thereby excluding terminally differentiated effector memory CD45RA+ cells. The sequenced material came from naive CD8+ T cells from PBMCs. The source of these receptors is a man between 18 and 35 years old in good health. Some clones in this sample may be carry-over from other donors' samples.

This clone was counted a single time. The chain employs TRBV9 and TRBJ2-3; TRBD2 matches at 7 bases. The CDR3 extends over 17 amino acids. CDR1 and CDR2 (germline): SGDLS, YYNGEE. V trimming: 0 bases; J trimming: 2 bases; junction bases outside the gene matches: 9. CDR3 DNA: TGTGCCAGCAGCGTAGACCCTAGCGGAATAAACACAGATACGCAGTATTTT. Translation: CASSVDPSGINTDTQYF. The full variable domain, its missing parts supplied by reference TRBV9 and TRBJ2-3, is DSGVTQTPKHLITATGQRVTLRCSPRSGDLSVYWYQQSLDQGLQFLIQYYNGEERAKGNILERFSAQQFPDLHSELNLSSLELGDSALYFCASSVDPSGINTDTQYFGPGTRLTVL.

J is TRBJ1-4 and V is TRBV28; D not certain. This CDR3 has 15 residues. CDR1 and CDR2 (germline): MDHEN, SYDVKM. With 4 bases removed from V and 7 bases from J, the gap between germline ends came to 16 bases. The CDR3 sequence: CASSSDAGGGEKLFF. CDR3 coding DNA: TGTGCCAGCAGTTCCGATGCTGGTGGAGGTGAAAAACTGTTTTTT.

The genes are TRBV11-1 and TRBJ2-3; 7 positions match TRBD2. Germline trimming cut 8 bases from V and 2 bases from J; bases unmatched to any gene: 19. Per germline, CDR1 SGHAT and CDR2 FQDESV (reference sequence). This CDR3 has 18 amino acids. CDR3 nucleotides: TGTGCCAGCTCTACTAGCGACCTCCCCCTAAATTACACAGATACGCAGTATTTT. This translates into CASSTSDLPLNYTDTQYF.

The chain carries TRBV28 and TRBJ2-7, with 7 bases that match TRBD1. CDR1 and CDR2 (germline): MDHEN, SYDVKM. This CDR3 contains 14 residues. Trimming at V came to 4 bases and at J to 6 bases, leaving 9 bases not matched to a gene. DNA for the CDR3: TGTGCCAGCAGTTCCGGGGCAGGGGGATCCGAGCAGTACTTC. Translation gives CASSSGAGGSEQYF.

The chain employs TRBV27 and TRBJ2-7; no definite D call. The CDR3 contains 16 residues. The V gene lost 2 bases and the J gene lost 4 bases, with 18 bases spanning the gap. From germline, CDR1 is MNHEY and CDR2 SMNVEV (reference sequence). This chain's CDR3 is CASSLAQNTIQYEQYF. For the CDR3, the DNA is TGTGCCAGCAGTTTAGCACAGAACACCATTCAATACGAGCAGTACTTC.

J is TRBJ2-4 and V is TRBV19; no clear D. The CDR3 covers 16 residues. CDR1 and CDR2 from the germline V gene are LNHDA and SQIVND (reference sequence). V lost 0 bases and J 6 bases, leaving 15 bases between the germline ends. The CDR3 loop is CASSIDGLASGNIQYF. In DNA, the CDR3 is TGTGCCAGTAGTATAGATGGTCTGGCCTCCGGAAACATTCAGTACTTC. Drawing the rest from reference TRBV19 and TRBJ2-4, the complete variable domain is DGGITQSPKYLFRKEGQNVTLSCEQNLNHDAMYWYRQDPGQGLRLIYYSQIVNDFQKGDIAEGYSVSREKKESFPLTVTSAQKNPTAFYLCASSIDGLASGNIQYFGAGTRLSVL.